The next 30 T cell receptor beta chains were all read from a single sample in a study of T-cell memory formation after mild COVID-19. Using its own MiXCR run on the 5' RACE reads, TCRdb lists one record per CDR3 protein. The sample lists 80,000 to 95,000 distinct CDR3 sequences, about 23% occurring once. The sample taken for sequencing was PBMCs or a T cell subset sorted from them (not recorded which). All receptors derive from a man between 18 and 35 years old who had mild COVID-19 (a few samples of this study predate the infection). Cell type and time point are not known.

CDR3 bases: TGTGCCAGCAACGAGGGAGTTGCTGGCTACACCTTC. Translating it yields CASNEGVAGYTF. This chain uses TRBV9 with TRBJ1-2, with D hard to call. Germline V gene sequence: CDR1 SGDLS, CDR2 YYNGEE. Trimming removed 6 bases at V and 7 bases at J, with 13 bases between. The CDR3 spans 12 residues. Based on the CDR3 plus reference TRBV9 and TRBJ1-2, the full variable domain is DSGVTQTPKHLITATGQRVTLRCSPRSGDLSVYWYQQSLDQGLQFLIQYYNGEERAKGNILERFSAQQFPDLHSELNLSSLELGDSALYFCASNEGVAGYTFGSGTRLTVV.

This chain uses TRBV4-3 with TRBJ2-7; 8 bases are shared with TRBD1. Germline lookup yields CDR1 LGHNA and CDR2 YSLEER. V lost 4 bases to trimming and J lost 2 bases; unmatched junction nucleotides: 10. CDR3 length: 16 amino acids. The CDR3 DNA follows: TGCGCCAGCAGCCTCCGACAGGGGAGAATCCCCTACGAGCAGTACGTC. Its protein is CASSLRQGRIPYEQYV.

The genes are TRBV5-6 and TRBJ2-1; 9 positions match TRBD1. Germline values: CDR1 SGHDT, CDR2 YYEEEE. V dropped 4 bases and J dropped 6; count of bases not matched to a gene: 2. The CDR3 consists of 13 residues. CDR3 bases: TGTGCCAGCAGCACGACAGGGGGCAATGAGCAGTTCTTC. The encoded protein is CASSTTGGNEQFF.

This clonotype occurred a few times. The chain employs TRBV6-2 or TRBV6-3 and TRBJ2-7; D ambiguous. This CDR3 comprises 13 residues. Trimming removed 3 bases from V and 6 bases from J, with 12 bases in between. Per the germline V gene, CDR1 is MNHEY and CDR2 is SVGEGT. This chain's CDR3 is CASSYVGRSEQYV. CDR3 bases: TGTGCCAGCAGTTATGTCGGACGGAGCGAGCAGTACGTC.

The V gene is TRBV6-5, the J gene TRBJ2-7; D is possibly TRBD2 (6 bases). Germline V gene sequence: CDR1 MNHEY, CDR2 SVGAGI. V lost 2 bases and J 4 bases, leaving 18 bases between the germline ends. The CDR3 contains 16 residues. The CDR3 region is CASSYRGLGSGYEQYF. The CDR3 nucleotides read TGTGCCAGCAGTTACCGAGGTTTGGGGAGCGGGTACGAGCAGTACTTC.

This chain links TRBV28 with TRBJ2-1; D possibly uses TRBD1 or TRBD2 (5 bases each). The CDR3 is 14 amino acids. V lost 5 bases, J lost 4 bases, and 12 bases lay in between. Germline values: CDR1 MDHEN, CDR2 SYDVKM. Written as DNA, the CDR3 is TGTGCCAGCAGTGTCCGGGACGAATACAATGAGCAGTTCTTC. Translated: CASSVRDEYNEQFF.

This clonotype was detected a few times. The genes are TRBV10-3 and TRBJ1-4; D may be TRBD1 (6 bases). Germline V lookup: CDR1 ENHRY, CDR2 SYGVKD. Between the trimmed V and J ends, which lost 3 bases and 5 bases, there was a span of 7 bases. This CDR3 comprises 13 residues. The CDR3 DNA sequence: TGTGCCATCAGTGAAGGGGGAAATGAAAAACTGTTTTTT. This encodes CAISEGGNEKLFF.

The chain couples TRBV7-6 to TRBJ2-3; 7 positions match TRBD1. Germline loops: CDR1 SGHVS, CDR2 FNYEAQ. The CDR3 is 17 residues long. V lost 1 base to trimming and J lost 5 bases; unmatched junction nucleotides: 12. The CDR3 DNA is TGTGCCAGCAGCTTAGAGGTTTTTAGGGGGCGAGGAGATACGCAGTATTTT. Translating it yields CASSLEVFRGRGDTQYF. Full variable domain (outside the CDR3, taken from reference TRBV7-6 and TRBJ2-3): GAGVSQSPRYKVTKRGQDVALRCDPISGHVSLYWYRQALGQGPEFLTYFNYEAQQDKSGLPNDRFSAERPEGSISTLTIQRTEQRDSAMYRCASSLEVFRGRGDTQYFGPGTRLTVL.

V and J are TRBV7-9 and TRBJ2-7; no clear D. The CDR3 extends over 12 amino acids. The germline V and J ends were trimmed by 2 bases and 7 bases, with 9 bases remaining between them. Germline V CDR1 and CDR2: SEHNR, FQNEAQ (reference sequence). The CDR3 sequence: CASSLPGQEQYF. CDR3 DNA: TGTGCCAGCAGCTTACCGGGCCAGGAGCAGTACTTC.

This clonotype was seen a handful of times. V is TRBV4-1 and J is TRBJ2-5; TRBD1 agrees at 9 bases. Germline V CDR1 and CDR2: MGHRA, YSYEKL. The CDR3 consists of 13 residues. Unmatched junction bases numbered 1, after V lost 3 bases and J lost 5 bases. The CDR3 spells CASSQTGGETQYF. CDR3 in DNA: TGCGCCAGCAGCCAGACAGGGGGTGAGACCCAGTACTTC.

This clonotype was found a few times. The chain's CDR3 is CASSLMGGAAPHQPQHF. In DNA, the CDR3 is TGTGCCAGCAGCCTCATGGGAGGGGCCGCCCCGCATCAGCCCCAGCATTTT. V is TRBV5-5 and J is TRBJ1-5; TRBD1 is a possible D gene (5 bases). Germline CDR1 reads SGHKS; CDR2 reads YYEKEE (reference sequence). Trimming removed 4 bases from V and 5 bases from J, with 22 bases in between. The CDR3 loop spans 17 amino acids.

This clonotype was detected only a few times. The rearrangement uses TRBV15 and TRBJ2-5; 10 bases are shared with TRBD2. The CDR3 is 15 amino acids. CDR1 is LNHNV and CDR2 is YYDKDF in the germline V gene (reference sequence). The J segment lost 5 bases and the V segment lost 3 bases, leaving 6 bases of the junction unmatched. CDR3 nucleotides: TGTGCCACCAGCAGGAGAGCGGGGGGGCCGGAGACCCAGTACTTC. Amino acid sequence: CATSRRAGGPETQYF. Together with reference TRBV15 and TRBJ2-5, the CDR3 gives the full variable domain: DAMVIQNPRYQVTQFGKPVTLSCSQTLNHNVMYWYQQKSSQAPKLLFHYYDKDFNNEADTPDNFQSRRPNTSFCFLDIRSPGLGDTAMYLCATSRRAGGPETQYFGPGTRLLVL.

This rearrangement joins TRBV20-1 to TRBJ2-1; TRBD1 agrees at 7 bases. The CDR3 runs to 15 residues. From germline, CDR1 is DFQATT and CDR2 SNEGSKA (reference sequence). Trimming took 3 bases from V and 7 from J; bases not matched to a gene: 12. The CDR3 loop reads CSASAITGEWNEQFF. CDR3 coding DNA: TGCAGTGCTAGTGCCATCACAGGGGAGTGGAATGAGCAGTTCTTC.

The chain links TRBV7-3 to TRBJ2-2, with D possibly being TRBD2 (7 bases). V lost 2 bases and J 7 bases, leaving 11 bases between the germline ends. Germline V gene data show CDR1 as SGHTA and CDR2 as FQGTGA. CDR3 length: 14 residues. The DNA for the CDR3 is TGTGCCAGCAGCTTACGGGGGGCCGACGGGGAGCTGTTTTTT. It codes for CASSLRGADGELFF.

This clonotype was observed a handful of times. The chain uses TRBV7-6 and TRBJ2-7; 9 nucleotides agree with TRBD1. This CDR3 is built from 13 residues. Unmatched junction bases numbered 4, after V lost 4 bases and J lost 6 bases. Germline CDR1 and CDR2: SGHVS and FNYEAQ. The CDR3 sequence: CASSSDRGREQYF. CDR3 DNA: TGTGCCAGCAGCTCGGACAGGGGTCGCGAGCAGTACTTC.

This clonotype was detected only a few times. The chain has TRBV7-9 and TRBJ2-1; D not resolved. This CDR3 contains 12 residues. Trimming left V 7 bases short and J 10 bases short, with 14 bases between. Germline CDR1 SEHNR, CDR2 FQNEAQ (reference sequence). CDR3 bases: TGTGCCAGCACATCAAGACCACAGGAGCAGTTCTTC. The encoded protein is CASTSRPQEQFF.

This clonotype was counted a few times. The rearrangement uses TRBV11-2 and TRBJ2-3; the D is unclear. V was pared by 5 bases and J by 8 bases, with 8 bases between. The CDR3 totals 11 residues. Germline values: CDR1 SGHAT, CDR2 FQNNGV. CDR3 DNA: TGTGCCAGCAGCCTCGTGGGTACGCAGTATTTT. This codes for CASSLVGTQYF.

The rearrangement links TRBV7-9 to TRBJ2-1; no firm D call. CDR1 is SEHNR, CDR2 FQNEAQ, per germline (reference sequence). The ends were cut back, 3 bases at V and 6 bases at J, with 12 bases in the middle. The CDR3 is made up of 14 amino acids. The DNA of the CDR3 is TGTGCCAGCAGCTTGGGCAGGTACGGCAATGAGCAGTTCTTC. Its protein product is CASSLGRYGNEQFF. Based on the CDR3 plus reference TRBV7-9 and TRBJ2-1, the full variable domain is DTGVSQNPRHKITKRGQNVTFRCDPISEHNRLYWYRQTLGQGPEFLTYFQNEAQLEKSRLLSDRFSAERPKGSFSTLEIQRTEQGDSAMYLCASSLGRYGNEQFFGPGTRLTVL.

The table lists this clonotype with a few counts. V usage is TRBV7-8 and J usage is TRBJ2-2; 7 nucleotides agree with TRBD1. Germline values: CDR1 SGHVS, CDR2 FQNEAQ. Losses at the gene ends were 6 bases for V and 9 bases for J; bases not matched to a gene: 13. CDR3 length equals 15 residues. CDR3 loop: CASSYSQGVDRELFF. CDR3 nucleotide sequence: TGTGCCAGCAGTTATAGTCAGGGGGTCGACCGGGAGCTGTTTTTT.

This clonotype has only a few counts. The chain carries TRBV9 and TRBJ1-1; D gene ambiguous. The germline V gene encodes CDR1 SGDLS and CDR2 YYNGEE. The CDR3 totals 14 residues. Between the trimmed V and J ends, which lost 0 bases and 1 base, there was a span of 7 bases. CDR3 residues: CASSVANTNTEAFF. The DNA of the CDR3 is TGTGCCAGCAGCGTAGCGAACACGAACACTGAAGCTTTCTTT.

This clonotype was seen only once. The gene calls are TRBV7-9 and TRBJ2-1, with D perhaps matching TRBD2 (5 bases). V was clipped by 1 base and J by 1 base, with 14 bases between them. From germline, CDR1 is SEHNR and CDR2 FQNEAQ (reference sequence). The CDR3 is 17 residues long. The CDR3 bases are TGTGCCAGCAGCTTAGGACACGGAAGAGGGTCCTACAATGAGCAGTTCTTC. Protein: CASSLGHGRGSYNEQFF.

This chain joins TRBV18 and TRBJ2-5, with TRBD1 as a possible D gene (5 bases). Germline-derived CDR1 and CDR2 are KGHSH and LQKENI. The CDR3 covers 14 residues. V lost 3 bases and J lost 1, with 9 bases in between. The DNA for the CDR3 is TGTGCCAGCTCACCGGGGCGCTTCCAAGAGACCCAGTACTTC. Protein: CASSPGRFQETQYF.

The chain is built from TRBV6-1 and TRBJ2-5; D unclear. The CDR3 length is 14 residues. Germline V lookup: CDR1 MNHNS, CDR2 SASEGT. With 6 bases removed from V and 1 base from J, the gap between germline ends came to 12 bases. The DNA of the CDR3 is TGTGCCAGCAGGATTAGGGTCGCCCAAGAGACCCAGTACTTC. Protein: CASRIRVAQETQYF.

Concerning this clonotype: At one end the junction does not follow the germline gene, possibly because of a read error. The chain links TRBV10-2 to TRBJ2-7; D gene uncertain. The CDR3 totals 12 residues. CDR1 and CDR2 from the germline V gene are WSHSY and SAAADI. This CDR3 is CASSAESYEQYF. DNA of the CDR3: TGCGCAAGCAGTGCAGAAAGCTACGAGCAGTACTTC.

This clonotype has only a few counts. J is TRBJ2-3 and V is TRBV29-1; TRBD1 matches 7 bases. The CDR3 is 12 amino acids. Germline CDR1 and CDR2: SQVTM and ANQGSEA. Here the CDR3 DNA reads TGCCAGGGGACAGAGGGCACAGATACGCAGTATTTT. Translated, it gives CQGTEGTDTQYF.

This chain connects TRBV5-1 to TRBJ2-5; no firm D call. The V gene lost 4 bases and the J gene lost 2 bases, with 12 bases spanning the gap. CDR3 length: 14 residues. CDR1 and CDR2 (germline): SGHRS, YFSETQ. CDR3: CASSRARAQETQYF. CDR3 nucleotides: TGCGCCAGCAGCCGAGCTAGAGCTCAAGAGACCCAGTACTTC.

This chain connects TRBV5-4 to TRBJ1-1; D call uncertain. CDR3 length equals 12 residues. With 1 base removed from V and 5 bases from J, the gap between germline ends came to 6 bases. CDR1 is SGHNT, CDR2 YYREEE, per germline (reference sequence). The CDR3 spells CASSLKTTEAFF. As DNA, the CDR3 is TGTGCCAGCAGCTTGAAGACGACTGAAGCTTTCTTT.

The rearrangement uses TRBV5-5 and TRBJ2-1; the D is unclear. The CDR3 contains 13 residues. Trimming left V 4 bases short and J 6 bases short, with 11 bases between. In germline, CDR1 is SGHKS, CDR2 YYEKEE (reference sequence). In DNA, the CDR3 is TGTGCCAGCAGCCAAAACCCCGGCAATGAGCAGTTCTTC. It yields the protein CASSQNPGNEQFF.

The sample holds many counts of this clonotype. DNA of the CDR3: TGCGCCAGCAGCCAAGAGGTAGCGGGGCACAATGAGCAGTTCTTC. Protein: CASSQEVAGHNEQFF. V and J are TRBV4-1 and TRBJ2-1; the match to TRBD2 covers 8 bases. In germline, CDR1 is MGHRA, CDR2 YSYEKL. This CDR3 has 15 residues. J lost 5 bases, V lost 0 bases, and 3 bases had no gene match.

V is TRBV11-2 and J is TRBJ2-3; D is unresolved. Trimming cost V 7 bases and J 6 bases, with 11 bases left between them. The CDR3 contains 12 residues. CDR1 and CDR2 (germline): SGHAT, FQNNGV. CDR3 sequence: CASTAPGDTQYF. Here the CDR3 DNA reads TGTGCCAGCACCGCACCCGGGGATACGCAGTATTTT.